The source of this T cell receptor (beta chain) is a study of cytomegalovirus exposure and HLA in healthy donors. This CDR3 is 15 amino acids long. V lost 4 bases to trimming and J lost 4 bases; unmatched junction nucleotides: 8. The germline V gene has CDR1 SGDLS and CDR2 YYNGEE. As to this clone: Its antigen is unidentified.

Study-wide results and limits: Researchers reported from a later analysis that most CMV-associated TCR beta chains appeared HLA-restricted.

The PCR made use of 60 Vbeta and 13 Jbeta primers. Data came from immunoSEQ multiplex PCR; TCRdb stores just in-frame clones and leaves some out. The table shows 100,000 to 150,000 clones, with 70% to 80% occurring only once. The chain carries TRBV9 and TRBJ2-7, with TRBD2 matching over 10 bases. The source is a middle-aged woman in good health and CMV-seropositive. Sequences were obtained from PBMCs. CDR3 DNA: TGTGCCAGCAGCAGACAGACTAGCGGGCTTTACGAGCAGTACTTC. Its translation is CASSRQTSGLYEQYF.